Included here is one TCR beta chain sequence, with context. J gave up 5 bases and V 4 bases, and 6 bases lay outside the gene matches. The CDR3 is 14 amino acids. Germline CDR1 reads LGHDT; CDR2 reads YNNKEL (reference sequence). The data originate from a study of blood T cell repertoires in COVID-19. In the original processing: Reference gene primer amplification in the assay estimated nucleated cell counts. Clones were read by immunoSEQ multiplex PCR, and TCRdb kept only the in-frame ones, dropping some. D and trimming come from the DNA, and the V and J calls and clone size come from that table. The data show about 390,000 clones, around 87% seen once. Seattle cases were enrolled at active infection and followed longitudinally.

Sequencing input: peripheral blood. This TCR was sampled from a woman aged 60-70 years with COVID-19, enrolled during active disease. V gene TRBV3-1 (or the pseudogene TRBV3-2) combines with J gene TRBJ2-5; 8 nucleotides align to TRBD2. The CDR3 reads CASSPYGGAETQYF. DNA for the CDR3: TGTGCCAGCAGCCCTTACGGGGGGGCGGAGACCCAGTACTTC.